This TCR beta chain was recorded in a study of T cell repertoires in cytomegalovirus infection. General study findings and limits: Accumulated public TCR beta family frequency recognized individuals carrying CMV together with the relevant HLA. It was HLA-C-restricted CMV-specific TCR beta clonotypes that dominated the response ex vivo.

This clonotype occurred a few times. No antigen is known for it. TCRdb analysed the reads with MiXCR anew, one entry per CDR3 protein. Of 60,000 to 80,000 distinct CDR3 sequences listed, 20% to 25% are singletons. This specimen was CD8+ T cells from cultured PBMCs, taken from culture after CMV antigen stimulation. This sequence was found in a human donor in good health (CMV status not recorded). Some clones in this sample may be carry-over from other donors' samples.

CDR3 region: CASSSNPRGLNTEAFF. DNA of the CDR3: TGTGCCAGCAGCTCCAATCCGAGGGGATTGAACACTGAAGCTTTCTTT. The chain is built from TRBV7-2 and TRBJ1-1; D is possibly TRBD1 (5 bases). The germline V gene has CDR1 SGHTA and CDR2 FQGNSA. The CDR3 sequence is 16 residues long. The V end lost 4 bases, the J end lost 0 bases, and 15 bases lay between the germline ends.